The clone carrying this T cell receptor (beta chain) was seen only once. What it recognizes is unknown. The data are from a study of graft-versus-host responses after intestinal transplantation. Study background: Transplants given to recipients were multivisceral, liver-intestinal, or isolated intestinal. Anti-thymocyte globulin was used for induction in all recipients, who then took tacrolimus and steroids for about three years. Study-level findings and limits: GvH clones were identified in recipient marrow, with some first appearing in ileum or blood. Subjects displaying graft-donor T cell macrochimerism possessed elevated graft-versus-host to host-versus-graft clonal ratios inside allografts.

Sequencing was performed with immunoSEQ multiplex PCR; in TCRdb, only in-frame clones are kept and a portion is missing. The repertoire holds around 15,000 clones, with 74% as singletons. Graft tissue was processed to release intraepithelial and lamina propria lymphocytes. Per the germline V gene, CDR1 is SGHRS and CDR2 is YFSETQ. J gave up 3 bases and V 3 bases, and 4 bases lay outside the gene matches. The CDR3 length is 14 residues. The sequencing here drew on ileum tissue, taken 14 days after transplant. This chain joins TRBV5-1 and TRBJ1-2; 8 positions match TRBD1. The receptor was isolated from a human patient who received an intestinal transplant, so some T cells may come from the graft donor. CDR3 DNA sequence: TGCGCCAGCAGCTGGACAGGGTTAGACTATGGCTACACCTTC. It codes for CASSWTGLDYGYTF.